The T cell receptor (beta chain) described here comes from a study of T-cell reconstitution after alpha-beta-depleted transplantation in children (dated by TCRdb to 2016 to 2018). Study-wide context: Using TCR repertoire profiling, the study quantitatively followed how T-cell immune reconstitution unfolded in children after TCRalphabeta/CD19-depleted allogeneic hematopoietic cell transplantation.

Its CDR3 holds 16 amino acids, cysteine through phenylalanine. Only the CDR3 region is kept as DNA, spanning 48 bases read in frame from base 1. The germline V gene encodes CDR1 SGHAT and CDR2 FQNNGV. Cut back by 3 bases and 0 bases, the V and J ends lie 13 bases apart. The receptor library was made with PCR. The run used an Illumina HiSeq 2500. TCR libraries were prepared with molecular barcoding, using unique molecular identifiers to normalize TCRbeta repertoire quantification. The public reads were reanalyzed by TCRdb: fastp trimming at Q25, MiXCR alignment, in-frame beta chains only. Each CDR3 protein appears once, grouped with its most common genes and DNA. For this sample there are approximately 520,000 distinct CDR3 sequences; approximately 29% appear just once. The ten largest clones add up to about 2.3% of the sample. Regarding this clonotype: The antigen it binds to is not known. No much larger clone is present one base from it, and per-base qualities are unavailable.

The rearrangement joined TRBV11-2 to TRBJ2-3; the best D guess is TRBD2, with 6 bases matching. The receptor's source is a human donor who donated a stem cell graft to a child with aplastic anemia. Specimen: PBMCs from the stem cell graft donor, collected from the stem cell graft. CDR3 loop: CASSLEGGASTDTQYF. The nucleotides are TGTGCCAGCAGCTTGGAGGGCGGGGCTAGCACAGATACGCAGTATTTT. When the CDR3 is completed using the reference TRBV11-2 and TRBJ2-3 genes on either side, the full variable domain is EAGVAQSPRYKIIEKRQSVAFWCNPISGHATLYWYQQILGQGPKLLIQFQNNGVVDDSQLPKDRFSAERLKGVDSTLKIQPAKLEDSAVYLCASSLEGGASTDTQYFGPGTRLTVL.